Here is one TCR beta chain with its context. The antigen is unknown. The entry originates in a study of Tregs in tolerant kidney transplant recipients. Unstimulated regulatory T cells (CD4+CD25+CD127-), CD4+CD25- non-regulatory cells, CD4 and CD8 cells were FACS-sorted from thawed PBMCs. Sequenced by immunoSEQ multiplex PCR; TCRdb stores in-frame clones only, minus some. This table holds under 300,000 clones, approximately 83% found once. Germline V CDR1 and CDR2: SGHTA, FQGNSA. This CDR3 is built from 13 residues. V was clipped by 2 bases and J by 4 bases, with 8 bases between them. General study points: Expanding Tregs on activated donor B cells appeared to best identify donor-specific TCRbeta clones. No direct test of biological reproducibility was done here. Validation in larger populations is needed because few patients were studied.

The V and J genes are TRBV7-2 and TRBJ1-2; D uncertain. The sequencing input was CD4+ T cells from blood. This receptor was taken from a human donor in good health. The CDR3 protein is CASSLNGIYGYTF. CDR3 nucleotide sequence: TGTGCCAGCAGCTTAAACGGGATCTATGGCTACACCTTC.